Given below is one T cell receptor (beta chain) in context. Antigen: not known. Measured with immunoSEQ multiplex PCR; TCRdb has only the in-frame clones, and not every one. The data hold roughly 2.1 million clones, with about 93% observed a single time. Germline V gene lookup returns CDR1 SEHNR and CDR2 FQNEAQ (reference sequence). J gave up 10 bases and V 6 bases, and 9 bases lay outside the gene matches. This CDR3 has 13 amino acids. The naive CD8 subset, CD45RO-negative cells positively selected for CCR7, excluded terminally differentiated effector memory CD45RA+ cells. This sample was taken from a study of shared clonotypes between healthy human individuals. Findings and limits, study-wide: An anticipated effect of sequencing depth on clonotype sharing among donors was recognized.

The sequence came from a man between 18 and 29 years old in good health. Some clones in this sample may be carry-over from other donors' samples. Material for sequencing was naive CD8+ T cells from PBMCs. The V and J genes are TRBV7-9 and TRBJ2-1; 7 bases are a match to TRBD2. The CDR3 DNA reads TGTGCCAGCAGGCCGGGAGGAGCCGGGGAGCAGTTCTTC. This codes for CASRPGGAGEQFF.